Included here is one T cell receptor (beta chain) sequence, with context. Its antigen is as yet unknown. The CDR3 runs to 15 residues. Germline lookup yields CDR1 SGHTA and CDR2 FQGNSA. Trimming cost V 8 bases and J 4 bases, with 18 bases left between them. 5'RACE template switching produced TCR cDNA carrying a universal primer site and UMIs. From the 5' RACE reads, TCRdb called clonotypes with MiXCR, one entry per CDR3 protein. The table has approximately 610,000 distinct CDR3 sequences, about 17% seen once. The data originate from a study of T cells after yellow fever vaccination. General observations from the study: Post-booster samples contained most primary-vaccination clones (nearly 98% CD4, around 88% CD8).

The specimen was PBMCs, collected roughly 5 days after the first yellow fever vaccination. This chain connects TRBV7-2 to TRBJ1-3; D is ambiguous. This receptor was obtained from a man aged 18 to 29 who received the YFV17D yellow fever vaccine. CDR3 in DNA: TGTGCCAGCTCCCCCGTTTTTGTGCGGGGAAACACCATATATTTT. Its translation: CASSPVFVRGNTIYF.